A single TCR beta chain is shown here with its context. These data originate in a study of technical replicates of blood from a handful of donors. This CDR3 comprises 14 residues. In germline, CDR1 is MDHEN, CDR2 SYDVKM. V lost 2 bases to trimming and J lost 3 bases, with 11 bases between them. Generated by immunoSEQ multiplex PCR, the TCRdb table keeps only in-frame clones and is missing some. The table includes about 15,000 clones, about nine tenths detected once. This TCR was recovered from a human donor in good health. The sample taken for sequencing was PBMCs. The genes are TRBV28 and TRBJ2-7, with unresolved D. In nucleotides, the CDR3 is TGTGCCAGCAGTTTAGCCAATGCGGACTACGAGCAGTACTTC. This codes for CASSLANADYEQYF.